The following is a T cell receptor (beta chain) sequence with its context. Assay: immunoSEQ multiplex PCR; the TCRdb copy retains only in-frame clones and omits some. The repertoire consists of some 60,000 clones, with roughly 90% occurring once and the leading ten covering 5% to 7%. The CDR3 is 16 residues long. Germline values: CDR1 SNHLY, CDR2 FYNNEI. J gave up 5 bases and V 5 bases, and 13 bases lay outside the gene matches. This sample is part of a study of blood T cell repertoires in COVID-19. This clonotype was obtained from a human donor in a cohort sampled during active COVID-19. V is TRBV2 and J is TRBJ2-3; 7 bases line up with TRBD2. Material: peripheral blood. The CDR3 nucleotides read TGTGCCAGCAGTATTGGGGGGGGACTCGTGATAGATACGCAGTATTTT. This sequence encodes CASSIGGGLVIDTQYF.